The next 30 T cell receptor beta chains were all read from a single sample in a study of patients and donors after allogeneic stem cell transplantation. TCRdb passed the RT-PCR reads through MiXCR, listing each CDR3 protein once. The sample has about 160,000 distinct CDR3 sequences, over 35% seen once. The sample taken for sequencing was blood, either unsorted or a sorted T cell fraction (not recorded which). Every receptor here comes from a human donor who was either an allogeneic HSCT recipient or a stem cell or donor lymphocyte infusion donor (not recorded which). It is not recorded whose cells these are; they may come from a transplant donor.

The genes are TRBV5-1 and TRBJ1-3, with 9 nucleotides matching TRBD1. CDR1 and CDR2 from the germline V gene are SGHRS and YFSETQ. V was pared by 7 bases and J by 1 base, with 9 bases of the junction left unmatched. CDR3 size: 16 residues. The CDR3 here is CASANQQGASGNTIYF. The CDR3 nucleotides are TGCGCCAGCGCCAACCAACAGGGGGCTTCTGGAAACACCATATATTTT. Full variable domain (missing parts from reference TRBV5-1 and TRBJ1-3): KAGVTQTPRYLIKTRGQQVTLSCSPISGHRSVSWYQQTPGQGLQFLFEYFSETQRNKGNFPGRFSGRQFSNSRSEMNVSTLELGDSALYLCASANQQGASGNTIYFGEGSWLTVV.

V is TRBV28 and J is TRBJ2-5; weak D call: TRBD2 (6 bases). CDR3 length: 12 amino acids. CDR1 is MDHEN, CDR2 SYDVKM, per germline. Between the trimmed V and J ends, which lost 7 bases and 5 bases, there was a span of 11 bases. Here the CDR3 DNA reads TGTGCCAGCATGGGCGGGGCGGAGACCCAGTACTTC. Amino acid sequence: CASMGGAETQYF.

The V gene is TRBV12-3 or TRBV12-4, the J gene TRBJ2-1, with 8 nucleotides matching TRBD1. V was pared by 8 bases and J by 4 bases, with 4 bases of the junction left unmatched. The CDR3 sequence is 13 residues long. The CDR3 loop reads CASGQGSYNEQFF. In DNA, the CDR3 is TGTGCCAGCGGACAGGGATCGTACAATGAGCAGTTCTTC.

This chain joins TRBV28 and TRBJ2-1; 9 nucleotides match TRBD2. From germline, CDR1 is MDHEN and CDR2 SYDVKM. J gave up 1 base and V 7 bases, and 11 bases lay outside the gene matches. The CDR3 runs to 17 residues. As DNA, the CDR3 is TGTGCCAGCAACCCCCACGTGGGACTAGCATCCTACAATGAGCAGTTCTTC. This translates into CASNPHVGLASYNEQFF.

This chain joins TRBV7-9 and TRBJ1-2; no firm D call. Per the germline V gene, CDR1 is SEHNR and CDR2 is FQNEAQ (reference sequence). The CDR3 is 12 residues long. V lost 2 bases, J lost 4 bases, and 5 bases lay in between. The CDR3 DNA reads TGTGCCAGCAGCTTAACGGGCTATGGCTACACCTTC. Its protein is CASSLTGYGYTF.

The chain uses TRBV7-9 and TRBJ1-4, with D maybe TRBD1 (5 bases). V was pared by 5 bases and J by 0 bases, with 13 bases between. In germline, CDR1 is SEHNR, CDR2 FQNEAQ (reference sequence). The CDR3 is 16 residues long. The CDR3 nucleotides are TGTGCCAGCAGCCGCGGGACTCTTGCAACTAATGAAAAACTGTTTTTT. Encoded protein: CASSRGTLATNEKLFF.

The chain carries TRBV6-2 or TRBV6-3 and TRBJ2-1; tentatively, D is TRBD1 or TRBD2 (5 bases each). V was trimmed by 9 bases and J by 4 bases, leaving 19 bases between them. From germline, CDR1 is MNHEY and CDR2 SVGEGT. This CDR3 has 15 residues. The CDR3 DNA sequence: TGTGCCAGTGCCCCGGTGCAGGGAGCTTACAATGAGCAGTTCTTC. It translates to CASAPVQGAYNEQFF.

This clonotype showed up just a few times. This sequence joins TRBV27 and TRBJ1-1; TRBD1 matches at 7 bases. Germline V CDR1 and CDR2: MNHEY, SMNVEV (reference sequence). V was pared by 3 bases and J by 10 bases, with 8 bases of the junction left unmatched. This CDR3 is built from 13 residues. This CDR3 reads CASSFTGEPRAFF. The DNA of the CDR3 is TGTGCCAGCAGTTTTACAGGGGAACCTCGAGCTTTCTTT.

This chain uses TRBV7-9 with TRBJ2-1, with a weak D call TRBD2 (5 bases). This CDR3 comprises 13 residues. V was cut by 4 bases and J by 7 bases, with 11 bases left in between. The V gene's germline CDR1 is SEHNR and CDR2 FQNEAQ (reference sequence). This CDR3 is CASSSPAENEQFF. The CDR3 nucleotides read TGTGCCAGCAGCTCGCCAGCGGAAAATGAGCAGTTCTTC.

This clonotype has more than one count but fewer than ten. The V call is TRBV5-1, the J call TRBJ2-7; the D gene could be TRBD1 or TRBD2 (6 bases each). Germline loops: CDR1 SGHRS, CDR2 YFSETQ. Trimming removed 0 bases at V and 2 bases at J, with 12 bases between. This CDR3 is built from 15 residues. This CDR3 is CASSLDREVAYEQYF. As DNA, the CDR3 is TGCGCCAGCAGCTTGGACAGGGAGGTCGCCTACGAGCAGTACTTC.

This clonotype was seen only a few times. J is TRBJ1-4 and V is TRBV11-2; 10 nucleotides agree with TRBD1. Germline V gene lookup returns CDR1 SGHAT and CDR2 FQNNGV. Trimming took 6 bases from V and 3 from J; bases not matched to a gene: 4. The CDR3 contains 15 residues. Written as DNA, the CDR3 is TGTGCCAGCAGGGGGACAGGGGTCCCTAATGAAAAACTGTTTTTT. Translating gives CASRGTGVPNEKLFF.

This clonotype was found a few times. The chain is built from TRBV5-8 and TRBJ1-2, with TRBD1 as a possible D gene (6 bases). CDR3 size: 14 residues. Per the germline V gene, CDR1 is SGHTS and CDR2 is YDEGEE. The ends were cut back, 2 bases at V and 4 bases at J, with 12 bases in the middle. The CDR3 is CASSLRQARYGYTF. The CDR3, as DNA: TGTGCCAGCAGCTTACGACAGGCCCGCTATGGCTACACCTTC. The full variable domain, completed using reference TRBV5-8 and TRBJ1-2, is EAGVTQSPTHLIKTRGQQATLRCSPISGHTSVYWYQQALGLGLQFLLWYDEGEERNRGNFPPRFSGRQFPNYSSELNVNALELEDSALYLCASSLRQARYGYTFGSGTRLTVV.

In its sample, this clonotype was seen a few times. In DNA form, the CDR3 reads TGTGCCAGCAGTCCGCTAAACGCCCAGGCGAACACCGGGGAGCTGTTTTTT. It codes for CASSPLNAQANTGELFF. The rearrangement joins TRBV12-3 or TRBV12-4 to TRBJ2-2; D uncertain. Trimming stripped 5 bases from V and 0 bases from J, with 16 bases between. The CDR3 loop spans 17 amino acids.

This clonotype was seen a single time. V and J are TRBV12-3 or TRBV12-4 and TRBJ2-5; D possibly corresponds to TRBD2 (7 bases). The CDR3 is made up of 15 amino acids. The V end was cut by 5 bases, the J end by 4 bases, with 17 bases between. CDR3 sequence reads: CASSRNGGGGETQYF. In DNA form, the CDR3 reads TGTGCCAGCAGTCGTAACGGGGGCGGGGGAGAGACCCAGTACTTC.

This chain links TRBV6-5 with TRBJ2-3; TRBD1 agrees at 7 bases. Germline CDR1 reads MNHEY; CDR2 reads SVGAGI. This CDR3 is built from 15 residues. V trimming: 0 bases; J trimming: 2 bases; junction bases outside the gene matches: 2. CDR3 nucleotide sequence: TGTGCCAGCAGTTACTCGCAGGGGGTCACAGATACGCAGTATTTT. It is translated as CASSYSQGVTDTQYF.

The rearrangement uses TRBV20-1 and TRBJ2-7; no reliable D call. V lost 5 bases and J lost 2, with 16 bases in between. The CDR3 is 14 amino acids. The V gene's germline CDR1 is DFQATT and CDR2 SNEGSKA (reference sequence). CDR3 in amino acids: CSALGPTPTYEQYV. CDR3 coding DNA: TGCAGTGCTTTGGGCCCAACTCCTACCTACGAGCAGTACGTC.

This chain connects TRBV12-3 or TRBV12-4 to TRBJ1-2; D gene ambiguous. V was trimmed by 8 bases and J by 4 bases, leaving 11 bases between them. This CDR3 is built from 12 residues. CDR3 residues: CASGLDLYGYTF. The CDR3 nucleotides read TGTGCCAGCGGATTGGACCTCTATGGCTACACCTTC.

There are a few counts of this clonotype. CDR3 nucleotides: TGTGCCAGCAGTCCCTCCGTTGGGGGCAGCAATCAGCCCCAGCATTTT. As protein: CASSPSVGGSNQPQHF. V gene TRBV12-3 or TRBV12-4 combines with J gene TRBJ1-5; a possible D gene is TRBD1 (6 bases). CDR3 length: 16 amino acids. V lost 5 bases and J lost 1, with 15 bases in between.

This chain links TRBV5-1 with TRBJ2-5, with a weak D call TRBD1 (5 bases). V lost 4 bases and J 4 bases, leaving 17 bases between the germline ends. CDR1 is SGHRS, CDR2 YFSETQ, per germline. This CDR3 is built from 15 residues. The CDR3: CASSPAPGLRETQYF. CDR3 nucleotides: TGCGCCAGCAGCCCGGCCCCAGGGCTCCGAGAGACCCAGTACTTC.

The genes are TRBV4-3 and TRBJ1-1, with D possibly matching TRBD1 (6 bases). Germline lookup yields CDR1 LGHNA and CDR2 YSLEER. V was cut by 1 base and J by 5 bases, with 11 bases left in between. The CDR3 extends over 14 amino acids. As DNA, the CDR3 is TGCGCCAGCAGCCAAGTGACAGGCTGGACTGAAGCTTTCTTT. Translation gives CASSQVTGWTEAFF.

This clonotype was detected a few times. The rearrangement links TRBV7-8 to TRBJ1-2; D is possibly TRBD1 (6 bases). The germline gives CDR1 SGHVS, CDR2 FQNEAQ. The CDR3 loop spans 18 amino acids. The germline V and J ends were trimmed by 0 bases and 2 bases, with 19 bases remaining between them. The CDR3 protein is CASSLANHPWGGNYGYTF. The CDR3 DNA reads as TGTGCCAGCAGCTTAGCCAACCACCCCTGGGGGGGCAACTATGGCTACACCTTC. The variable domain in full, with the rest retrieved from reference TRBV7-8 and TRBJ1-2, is GAGVSQSPRYKVAKRGQDVALRCDPISGHVSLFWYQQALGQGPEFLTYFQNEAQLDKSGLPSDRFFAERPEGSVSTLKIQRTQQEDSAVYLCASSLANHPWGGNYGYTFGSGTRLTVV.

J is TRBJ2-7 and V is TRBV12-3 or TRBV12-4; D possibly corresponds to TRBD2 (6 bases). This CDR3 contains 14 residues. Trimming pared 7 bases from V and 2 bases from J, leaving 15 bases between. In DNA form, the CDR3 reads TGTGCCAGCACTCCTATGGCGGGGCCCTACGAGCAGTACTTC. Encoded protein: CASTPMAGPYEQYF.

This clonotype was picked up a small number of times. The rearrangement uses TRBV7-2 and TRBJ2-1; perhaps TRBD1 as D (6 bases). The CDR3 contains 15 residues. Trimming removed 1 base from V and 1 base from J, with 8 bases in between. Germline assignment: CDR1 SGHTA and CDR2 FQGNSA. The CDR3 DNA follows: TGTGCCAGCAGCTTAGTAGGGACATCCTACAATGAGCAGTTCTTC. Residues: CASSLVGTSYNEQFF.

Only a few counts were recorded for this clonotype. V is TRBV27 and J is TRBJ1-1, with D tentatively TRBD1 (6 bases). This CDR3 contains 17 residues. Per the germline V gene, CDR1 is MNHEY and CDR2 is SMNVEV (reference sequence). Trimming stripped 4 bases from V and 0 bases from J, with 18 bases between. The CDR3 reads CASSSVGGPLVNTEAFF. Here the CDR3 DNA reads TGTGCCAGCAGTTCCGTCGGGGGCCCATTGGTGAACACTGAAGCTTTCTTT.

As DNA, the CDR3 is TGTGCCAGTGGCGCAGGAGACACTGAAGCTTTCTTT. It translates to CASGAGDTEAFF. V gene TRBV9 combines with J gene TRBJ1-1, with D unclear. The CDR3 covers 12 residues. Germline CDR1 SGDLS, CDR2 YYNGEE. Trimming left V 8 bases short and J 3 bases short, with 11 bases between.

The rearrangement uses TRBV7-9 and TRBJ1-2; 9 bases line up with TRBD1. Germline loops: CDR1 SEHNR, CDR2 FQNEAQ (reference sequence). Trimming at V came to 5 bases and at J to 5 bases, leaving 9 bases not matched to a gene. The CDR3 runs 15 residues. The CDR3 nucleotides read TGTGCCAGCAGCCACACAGGGGGCGCCGGATATGGCTACACCTTC. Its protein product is CASSHTGGAGYGYTF.

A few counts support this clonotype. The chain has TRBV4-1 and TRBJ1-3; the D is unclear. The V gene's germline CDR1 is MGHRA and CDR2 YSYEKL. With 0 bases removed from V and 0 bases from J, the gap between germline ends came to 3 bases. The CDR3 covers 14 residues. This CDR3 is CASSQELSGNTIYF. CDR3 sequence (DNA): TGCGCCAGCAGCCAAGAGCTCTCTGGAAACACCATATATTTT.

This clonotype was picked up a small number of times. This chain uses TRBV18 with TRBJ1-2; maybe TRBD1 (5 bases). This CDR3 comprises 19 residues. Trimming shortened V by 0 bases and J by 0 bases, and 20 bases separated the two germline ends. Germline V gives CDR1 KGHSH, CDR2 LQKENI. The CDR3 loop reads CASSPPRVAAKGPNYGYTF. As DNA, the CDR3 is TGTGCCAGCTCACCACCACGGGTCGCAGCGAAGGGACCTAACTATGGCTACACCTTC.

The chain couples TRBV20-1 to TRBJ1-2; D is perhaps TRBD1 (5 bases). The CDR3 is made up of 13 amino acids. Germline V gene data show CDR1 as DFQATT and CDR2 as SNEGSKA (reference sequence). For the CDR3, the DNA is TGCGGGGGGTTTGGCAGCCCTAACTATGGCTACACCTTC. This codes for CGGFGSPNYGYTF.

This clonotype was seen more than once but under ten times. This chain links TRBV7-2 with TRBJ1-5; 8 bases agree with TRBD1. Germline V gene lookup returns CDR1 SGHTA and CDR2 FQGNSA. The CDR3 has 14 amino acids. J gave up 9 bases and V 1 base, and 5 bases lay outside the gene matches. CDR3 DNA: TGTGCCAGCAGCTTAGGCTCCGACAGGGGGCCCCAGCATTTT. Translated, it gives CASSLGSDRGPQHF. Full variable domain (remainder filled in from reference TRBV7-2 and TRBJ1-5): GAGVSQSPSNKVTEKGKDVELRCDPISGHTALYWYRQSLGQGLEFLIYFQGNSAPDKSGLPSDRFSAERTGGSVSTLTIQRTQQEDSAVYLCASSLGSDRGPQHFGDGTRLSIL.